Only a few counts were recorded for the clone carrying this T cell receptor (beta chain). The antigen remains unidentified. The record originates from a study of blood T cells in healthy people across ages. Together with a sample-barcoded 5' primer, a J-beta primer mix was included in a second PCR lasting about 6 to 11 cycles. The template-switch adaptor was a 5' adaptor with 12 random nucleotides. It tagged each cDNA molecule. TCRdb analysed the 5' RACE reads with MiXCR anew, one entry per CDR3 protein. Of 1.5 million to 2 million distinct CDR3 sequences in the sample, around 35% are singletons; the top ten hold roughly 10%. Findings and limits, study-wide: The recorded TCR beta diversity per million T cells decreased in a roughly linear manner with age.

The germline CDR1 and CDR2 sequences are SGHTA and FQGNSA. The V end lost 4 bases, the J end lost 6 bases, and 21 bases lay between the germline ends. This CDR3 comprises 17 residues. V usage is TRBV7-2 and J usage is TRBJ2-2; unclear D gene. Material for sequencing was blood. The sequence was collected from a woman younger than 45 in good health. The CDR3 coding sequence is TGTGCCAGCAGCTCACCCACTGCGGTTTTCCCGTCCGGGGAGCTGTTTTTT. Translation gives CASSSPTAVFPSGELFF.